A selection of T cell receptor beta chains follows, all from one sample in a study of T cells in tuberculosis. The method was immunoSEQ multiplex PCR; TCRdb's version includes in-frame clones alone and lacks a portion of them. The table lists tens of thousands of clones, roughly 94% of them singletons. The sequencing here drew on PBMCs, taken at tuberculosis diagnosis. The receptors here all came from an adult with tuberculosis. Both conserved end residues are part of each CDR3. Fields, in order: clone size, CDR3 length, V gene, D gene, J gene, CDR3 DNA, CDR3 protein. D genes are given only for firm matches. Expanded clones are given a class, and other clones once, few, many or no size at all.

-	19	TRBV7-2	TRBD1	TRBJ2-6	TGTGCCAGCAGCTTAGCCGGGACAGGGGCCCTCGGTGGGGCCAACGTCCTGACTTTC	CASSLAGTGALGGANVLTF
-	15	TRBV7-2	-	TRBJ2-1	TGTGCCAGCAGCCCCTTTACGACGCAACGGGGTGAGCAGTTCTTC	CASSPFTTQRGEQFF
once	14	TRBV14	TRBD1	TRBJ1-1	TGTGCCAGCAGCTTACTCGTGACAGGGTCTGAAGCTTTCTTT	CASSLLVTGSEAFF
once	14	TRBV18	-	TRBJ1-1	TGTGCCAGCTCACCTAGCGGGGCGAGCACTGAAGCTTTCTTT	CASSPSGASTEAFF
-	17	TRBV2	-	TRBJ1-1	TGTGCCAGCAGTGTCGGGTTTACTTCTAGGGGAAACACTGAAGCTTTCTTT	CASSVGFTSRGNTEAFF
-	14	TRBV4-2	-	TRBJ1-2	TGTGCCAGCAGCCAAGGATCGGGAAACTATGGCTACACCTTC	CASSQGSGNYGYTF
-	15	TRBV19	-	TRBJ2-1	TGTGCCAGTCGACTAAGGCGATCCGACTACAATGAGCAGTTCTTC	CASRLRRSDYNEQFF
-	15	TRBV4-2	-	TRBJ1-1	TGTGCCAGCAGCCAGGTCTCAGGCCAGTACACTGAAGCTTTCTTT	CASSQVSGQYTEAFF
-	17	TRBV2	TRBD2	TRBJ2-4	TGTGCCAGCAGTCAAGGGACTAGCGGGGGGGAGTGGAACATTCAGTACTTC	CASSQGTSGGEWNIQYF
once	15	TRBV27	-	TRBJ2-1	TGTGCCAGCGGAAACCCGGAGGGGGCTAACAATGAGCAGTTCTTC	CASGNPEGANNEQFF
-	13	TRBV29-1	-	TRBJ1-2	TGCAGCGCTGTGGAGACAGCGACCTATGGCTACACCTTC	CSAVETATYGYTF
-	14	TRBV25-1	TRBD1	TRBJ1-6	TGTGCCAGCCGCTACAGGGGGGCTAATTCACCCCTCCACTTT	CASRYRGANSPLHF
-	15	TRBV28	TRBD1	TRBJ1-2	TGTGCCAGCAGACCCCAGGACAGGGTGACCTATGGCTACACCTTC	CASRPQDRVTYGYTF
-	13	TRBV6-1	TRBD1	TRBJ1-5	TGTGCCAGCGAGGGACAGGCAGGTCAGCCCCAGCATTTT	CASEGQAGQPQHF
-	12	TRBV7-2	-	TRBJ1-1	TGTGCCAGCAGCCTAGTAGGAGTTGAAGCTTTCTTT	CASSLVGVEAFF
-	15	TRBV5-1	-	TRBJ2-7	TGCGCCAGCAGCTTGGAGCACTGGGCCTCCTACGAGCAGTACTTC	CASSLEHWASYEQYF
-	14	TRBV5-6	-	TRBJ2-2	TGTGCCAGCAGCTGGGACTTCAACACCGGGGAGCTGTTTTTT	CASSWDFNTGELFF
few	17	TRBV5-6	TRBD2	TRBJ2-4	TGTGCCAGCAGCTCCACAGTACTAGCGGGGGGGCACGACATTCAGTACTTC	CASSSTVLAGGHDIQYF
-	15	TRBV28	-	TRBJ2-3	TGTGCCAGCAGTTTACCTCGGGGGTTCACAGATACGCAGTATTTT	CASSLPRGFTDTQYF
-	15	TRBV18	TRBD1	TRBJ2-7	TGTGCCAGCTCACCCGCGGGACAGGTGACCTACGAGCAGTACTTC	CASSPAGQVTYEQYF
-	17	TRBV10-3	TRBD2	TRBJ2-3	TGTGCCATCAGTGACCCGACTAGCGGGGGGCTCGCAGATACGCAGTATTTT	CAISDPTSGGLADTQYF
-	15	TRBV28	TRBD2	TRBJ2-2	TGTGCCAGCAGTTTAAGGGGACTACTTAAGGGGGAGCTGTTTTTT	CASSLRGLLKGELFF